This TCR beta chain was identified in a study of T cells in Graves' hyperthyroidism and ophthalmopathy. This clonotype was seen more than once but under ten times. The investigators amplified TCR beta CDR3 regions from RNA transcripts. When the TCR CDR3 underwent first-round RT-PCR, the HTBI primer set was used. TCRdb independently ran MiXCR on the multiplex PCR reads; one entry per CDR3 protein. The sample consists of a few hundred thousand distinct CDR3 sequences, around 21% of them appearing once. With 0 bases removed from V and 5 bases from J, the gap between germline ends came to 10 bases. The CDR3 is made up of 14 amino acids. From germline, CDR1 is LGHDT and CDR2 YNNKEL (reference sequence).

Sequencing was carried out using blood. The chain couples TRBV3-1 to TRBJ2-5; TRBD2 might be the D (6 bases). The receptor was derived from a man younger than 35 with Graves' hyperthyroidism. CDR3 bases: TGTGCCAGCAGCCAAGATCACAGCGGGGAGACCCAGTACTTC. It translates to CASSQDHSGETQYF.